This is a list of T cell receptor beta chains from one sample in a study of blood T cells in healthy people across ages. TCRdb passed the 5' RACE reads through MiXCR, listing each CDR3 protein once. The data show 800,000 or so distinct CDR3 sequences, with about half seen just once and 18% held by the top ten. The specimen sequenced was blood. These receptor sequences come from a man of 80 years or more in good health. CDR3s include the opening cysteine and the closing phenylalanine or tryptophan. The D gene is left open where the match is weak. Clone size is stated in some rows and not others, as once, few, many or a class when expanded.

V gene: TRBV10-3; clone size: few; J gene: TRBJ2-1; D gene: TRBD2; CDR3 DNA: TGTGCCATCAGCCCCTGGGGTGCGGGAGTGGTCAACAATGAGCAGTTCTTC; CDR3 protein: CAISPWGAGVVNNEQFF
V gene: TRBV7-2; clone size: NA; J gene: TRBJ2-7; D gene: NA; CDR3 DNA: TGTGCCAGCAGCGCCCGAAATGGGGTGGGACTGGGAAGCTCCTACGAGCAGTACTTC; CDR3 protein: CASSARNGVGLGSSYEQYF
V gene: TRBV7-9; clone size: NA; J gene: TRBJ2-7; D gene: NA; CDR3 DNA: TGTGCCAGCAGCCCCCCGGACTTCTCCTACGAGCAGTACTTC; CDR3 protein: CASSPPDFSYEQYF
V gene: TRBV10-3; clone size: few; J gene: TRBJ2-5; D gene: TRBD1; CDR3 DNA: TGTGCCATCAGCGGGGACAGGGGGGACCAAGAGACCCAGTACTTC; CDR3 protein: CAISGDRGDQETQYF
V gene: TRBV29-1; clone size: NA; J gene: TRBJ2-1; D gene: NA; CDR3 DNA: TGCAGCGTTGGAAAGGTTCCGGGGGGCAAAGAGCAGTTCTTC; CDR3 protein: CSVGKVPGGKEQFF
V gene: TRBV7-9; clone size: NA; J gene: TRBJ2-1; D gene: NA; CDR3 DNA: TGTGCCAGCAGCTTAGTTGCTCGCGGGACTTCCTACGAGCAGTTCTTC; CDR3 protein: CASSLVARGTSYEQFF
V gene: TRBV20-1; clone size: NA; J gene: TRBJ2-5; D gene: NA; CDR3 DNA: TGCAGTGCTAGAGATGACTTTGCGGGATCCTACAAGCAGTCCTTC; CDR3 protein: CSARDDFAGSYKQSF
V gene: TRBV20-1; clone size: NA; J gene: TRBJ2-4; D gene: NA; CDR3 DNA: TGCAGTGCTAGTGAGGGCCCAAACATTCAGTACTTC; CDR3 protein: CSASEGPNIQYF
V gene: TRBV6-2/TRBV6-3; clone size: once; J gene: TRBJ2-3; D gene: NA; CDR3 DNA: TGTGCCAGCAGTTACCAAAACAGGGCAACAGATACGCGGTATTTT; CDR3 protein: CASSYQNRATDTRYF
V gene: TRBV20-1; clone size: few; J gene: TRBJ1-5; D gene: TRBD1; CDR3 DNA: TGCAGTGCTATCCGGGACAGGGGGCAGGGTCAGCCCCAGCATTTT; CDR3 protein: CSAIRDRGQGQPQHF
V gene: TRBV4-2; clone size: NA; J gene: TRBJ1-2; D gene: NA; CDR3 DNA: TGTGCCAGCAGCCAAGATCTAACTTATGGCTACACCTTC; CDR3 protein: CASSQDLTYGYTF
V gene: TRBV20-1; clone size: NA; J gene: TRBJ2-7; D gene: TRBD2; CDR3 DNA: TGCAGTGCATCCGGGACTAGCGGCCGATCTTACAATGAGCAGTACTTC; CDR3 protein: CSASGTSGRSYNEQYF
V gene: TRBV3-1; clone size: NA; J gene: TRBJ2-3; D gene: NA; CDR3 DNA: TGTGCCAGCAGCCAAGAGGAGCGGTGGAACACAGATACGCAGTATTTT; CDR3 protein: CASSQEERWNTDTQYF
V gene: TRBV20-1; clone size: NA; J gene: TRBJ1-1; D gene: NA; CDR3 DNA: TGCAGTGCTAGAAGGGGGTGGGACACTGAAGCTTTCTTT; CDR3 protein: CSARRGWDTEAFF
V gene: TRBV14; clone size: once; J gene: TRBJ2-2; D gene: NA; CDR3 DNA: TGTGCCAGCAGCCAAAGCCCACGGGGCACCGGGGAGCTGTTTTTT; CDR3 protein: CASSQSPRGTGELFF
V gene: TRBV5-1; clone size: NA; J gene: TRBJ1-1; D gene: NA; CDR3 DNA: TGCGCCAGCAGCCCACGAGGGGTCGGGACTGAAGCTTTCTTT; CDR3 protein: CASSPRGVGTEAFF
V gene: TRBV12-3/TRBV12-4; clone size: NA; J gene: TRBJ1-4; D gene: NA; CDR3 DNA: TGTGCCAGCAGTTTGGGCCGGGGCAGACCGGACTTTGATGAAAAACTGTTTTTT; CDR3 protein: CASSLGRGRPDFDEKLFF
V gene: TRBV5-1; clone size: NA; J gene: TRBJ2-3; D gene: NA; CDR3 DNA: TGCGCCAGCAGAGAAACAGGGTTGACAGATACGCAGTATTTT; CDR3 protein: CASRETGLTDTQYF
V gene: TRBV2; clone size: NA; J gene: TRBJ2-7; D gene: TRBD2; CDR3 DNA: TGTGCCAGCAGTGAGCGGGAGGACGGTGAGCAGTACTTC; CDR3 protein: CASSEREDGEQYF
V gene: TRBV12-3/TRBV12-4; clone size: NA; J gene: TRBJ2-2; D gene: NA; CDR3 DNA: TGTGCCAGCAGTTATGGGTTCACCGGGGAGCTGTTTTTT; CDR3 protein: CASSYGFTGELFF
V gene: TRBV6-1; clone size: few; J gene: TRBJ2-7; D gene: TRBD2; CDR3 DNA: TGTGCCAGCAGACCCGAGACTAGCGGGCTCAATCAGTACGAGCAGTACTTC; CDR3 protein: CASRPETSGLNQYEQYF
V gene: TRBV20-1; clone size: NA; J gene: TRBJ2-5; D gene: NA; CDR3 DNA: TGCAGTGCGTGGCGAGGGGGGAATGAGCAGTACTTC; CDR3 protein: CSAWRGGNEQYF
V gene: TRBV7-9; clone size: few; J gene: TRBJ2-5; D gene: TRBD2; CDR3 DNA: TGTGCCAGCAGCTTATTGGGACTAGCTACTAATGAGCAGTACTTC; CDR3 protein: CASSLLGLATNEQYF
V gene: TRBV20-1; clone size: NA; J gene: TRBJ2-1; D gene: TRBD2; CDR3 DNA: TGCAGTGCTAGATATCCGGGACTAGCGGTAAACAATGAGCAGTTCTTC; CDR3 protein: CSARYPGLAVNNEQFF
V gene: TRBV20-1; clone size: NA; J gene: TRBJ2-5; D gene: TRBD1; CDR3 DNA: TGCGGTGCTCGGCGAGGGACAGTGGGCCAAGAGACCCAGTACTTC; CDR3 protein: CGARRGTVGQETQYF
V gene: TRBV15; clone size: many; J gene: TRBJ2-1; D gene: TRBD2; CDR3 DNA: TGTGCCACCAGCAGAGATCATTCGGGAGGCACTTTCGGTGAGCAGTTCTTC; CDR3 protein: CATSRDHSGGTFGEQFF
V gene: TRBV7-2; clone size: few; J gene: TRBJ2-7; D gene: NA; CDR3 DNA: TGTGCCAGCAGCGCCCGAATGAGAGGGGGGGGCGAGCAGTACTTC; CDR3 protein: CASSARMRGGGEQYF
V gene: TRBV27; clone size: once; J gene: TRBJ2-1; D gene: TRBD1; CDR3 DNA: TGTGCCAGCAGCCCCCGCAGGGGGCGAAACAATGAGCAGTTCTTC; CDR3 protein: CASSPRRGRNNEQFF